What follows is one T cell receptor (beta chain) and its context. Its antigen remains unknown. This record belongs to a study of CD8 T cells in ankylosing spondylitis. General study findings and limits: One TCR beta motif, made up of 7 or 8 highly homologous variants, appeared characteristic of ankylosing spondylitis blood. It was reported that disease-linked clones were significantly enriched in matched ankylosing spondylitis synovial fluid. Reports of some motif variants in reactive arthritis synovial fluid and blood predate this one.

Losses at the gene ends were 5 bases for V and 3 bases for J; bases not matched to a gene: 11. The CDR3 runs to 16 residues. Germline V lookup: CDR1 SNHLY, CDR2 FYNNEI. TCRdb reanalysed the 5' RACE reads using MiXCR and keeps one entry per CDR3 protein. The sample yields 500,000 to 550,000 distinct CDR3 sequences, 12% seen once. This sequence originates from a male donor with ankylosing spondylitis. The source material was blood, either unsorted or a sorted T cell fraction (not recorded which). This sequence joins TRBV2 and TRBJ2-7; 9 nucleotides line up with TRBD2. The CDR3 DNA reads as TGTGCCAGCAGTAACCCCTGGAGTAGCGGGGGCTACGAGCAGTACTTC. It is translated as CASSNPWSSGGYEQYF.